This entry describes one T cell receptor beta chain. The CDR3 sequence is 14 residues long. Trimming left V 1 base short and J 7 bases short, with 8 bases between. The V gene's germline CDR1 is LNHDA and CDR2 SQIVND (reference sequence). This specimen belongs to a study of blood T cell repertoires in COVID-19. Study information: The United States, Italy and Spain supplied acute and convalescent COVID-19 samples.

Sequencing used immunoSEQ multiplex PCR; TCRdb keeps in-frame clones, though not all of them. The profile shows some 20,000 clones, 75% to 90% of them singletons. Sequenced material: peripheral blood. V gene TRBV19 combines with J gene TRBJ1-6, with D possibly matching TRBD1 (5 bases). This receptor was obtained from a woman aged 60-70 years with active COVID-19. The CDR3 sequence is CASSIVQENSPLHF. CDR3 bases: TGTGCCAGTAGTATAGTACAGGAGAATTCACCCCTCCACTTT.